Shown below are 16 T cell receptor beta chains from a single sample sequenced in a study of T cells in localized non-small cell lung cancer. The method was immunoSEQ multiplex PCR; TCRdb's version includes in-frame clones alone and lacks a portion of them. The sample yields about 18,000 clones, approximately 90% seen once. Source: peripheral blood, taken before any cancer treatment. The source of these receptors is a male donor aged 60 or over with stage II squamous cell lung carcinoma.

The chain joins TRBV5-4 to TRBJ2-7; 11 bases agree with TRBD1. V shed 3 bases, J shed 2 bases, and the junction held 4 bases outside the gene matches. Germline V lookup: CDR1 SGHNT, CDR2 YYREEE (reference sequence). The CDR3 loop spans 15 amino acids. The CDR3 protein is CASSWGQGVAYEQYF. Written as DNA, the CDR3 is TGTGCCAGCAGCTGGGGACAGGGGGTCGCCTACGAGCAGTACTTC. The full variable domain, rest sourced from reference TRBV5-4 and TRBJ2-7, is ETGVTQSPTHLIKTRGQQVTLRCSSQSGHNTVSWYQQALGQGPQFIFQYYREEENGRGNFPPRFSGLQFPNYSSELNVNALELDDSALYLCASSWGQGVAYEQYFGPGTRLTVT.

J is TRBJ2-1 and V is TRBV4-1; 13 nucleotides agree with TRBD2. The CDR3 totals 16 residues. V was pared by 0 bases and J by 9 bases, with 5 bases of the junction left unmatched. CDR1 is MGHRA, CDR2 YSYEKL, per germline. The CDR3 protein is CASSQDRTSGSIEQFF. The CDR3 nucleotides are TGCGCCAGCAGCCAAGACCGGACTAGCGGGAGCATTGAGCAGTTCTTC.

The chain combines TRBV6-6 with TRBJ2-1; D uncertain. Germline V lookup: CDR1 MNHNY, CDR2 SVGAGI (reference sequence). The V and J ends lost 5 bases and 0 bases respectively, with 11 bases between them. This CDR3 has 15 amino acids. The CDR3 protein is CASSLDPSSYNEQFF. The CDR3 region has the DNA TGTGCCAGCAGTCTGGACCCGAGCTCCTACAATGAGCAGTTCTTC.

The CDR3 nucleotides are TGTGCCAGCAGTTACGCCTTCCAGGGCACCATATATTTT. Protein product: CASSYAFQGTIYF. The rearrangement uses TRBV6-5 and TRBJ1-3, with D tentatively TRBD1 (5 bases). The CDR3 extends over 13 amino acids. The V end lost 2 bases, the J end lost 9 bases, and 11 bases lay between the germline ends. The germline V gene has CDR1 MNHEY and CDR2 SVGAGI.

The CDR3 DNA reads as TGTGCCAGCAGCCTAGCGGGAGAGGCAGATACGCAGTATTTT. This encodes CASSLAGEADTQYF. This chain connects TRBV25-1 to TRBJ2-3; 10 bases map to TRBD2. Germline CDR1 is MGHDK and CDR2 is SYGVNS. This CDR3 region has 14 residues. Trimming at V came to 6 bases and at J to 4 bases, leaving 4 bases not matched to a gene.

J is TRBJ2-7 and V is TRBV18; 9 nucleotides agree with TRBD1. CDR1 and CDR2 from the germline V gene are KGHSH and LQKENI. The CDR3 spans 17 residues. V was pared by 3 bases and J by 4 bases, with 13 bases of the junction left unmatched. CDR3 loop: CASSPAGQGQFRYEQYF. DNA of the CDR3: TGTGCCAGCTCACCGGCGGGACAGGGACAATTTAGGTACGAGCAGTACTTC.

In nucleotides, the CDR3 is TGCGCCAGCAGCTTGTCGGCAGGAGGGACTGGAAACACCATATATTTT. Translating gives CASSLSAGGTGNTIYF. This chain joins TRBV5-1 and TRBJ1-3; no firm D call. V was pared by 1 base and J by 2 bases, with 13 bases between. The germline gives CDR1 SGHRS, CDR2 YFSETQ. CDR3 size: 16 residues. Full variable domain (missing parts from reference TRBV5-1 and TRBJ1-3): KAGVTQTPRYLIKTRGQQVTLSCSPISGHRSVSWYQQTPGQGLQFLFEYFSETQRNKGNFPGRFSGRQFSNSRSEMNVSTLELGDSALYLCASSLSAGGTGNTIYFGEGSWLTVV.

The rearrangement uses TRBV18 and TRBJ1-3; possible D gene TRBD1, 5 bases. V was shortened by 4 bases and J by 1 base, with 17 bases between the two germline ends. The CDR3 is 17 amino acids. Looked up from germline, CDR1 is KGHSH and CDR2 is LQKENI. The CDR3 sequence is CASSRVGSGGSGNTIYF. CDR3 in DNA: TGTGCCAGCTCACGGGTTGGCTCGGGGGGATCTGGAAACACCATATATTTT.

The genes are TRBV6-5 and TRBJ1-1, with D maybe TRBD1 (6 bases). In germline, CDR1 is MNHEY, CDR2 SVGAGI. Trimming removed 5 bases at V and 6 bases at J, with 16 bases between. The CDR3 has 14 residues. The CDR3 here is CASSVDQGLPEAFF. The CDR3 region has the DNA TGTGCCAGCAGTGTCGACCAGGGGCTGCCTGAAGCTTTCTTT.

The chain couples TRBV6-1 to TRBJ1-2; no clear D gene. Trimming removed 6 bases from V and 4 bases from J, with 15 bases in between. Germline assignment: CDR1 MNHNS and CDR2 SASEGT. This CDR3 region has 14 residues. The CDR3 sequence is CASRPGGASYGYTF. The CDR3 region has the DNA TGTGCCAGCAGGCCGGGAGGAGCCTCCTATGGCTACACCTTC.

The CDR3 protein is CASNPTGGTNEQYF. CDR3 DNA sequence: TGCGCCAGCAATCCCACGGGGGGTACCAACGAGCAGTACTTC. The gene calls are TRBV5-1 and TRBJ2-7; TRBD2 matches 7 bases. The length of the CDR3 is 14 residues. Germline lookup yields CDR1 SGHRS and CDR2 YFSETQ. The V segment lost 6 bases and the J segment 5 bases; nucleotides outside the gene matches: 11. The full variable domain, completed using reference TRBV5-1 and TRBJ2-7, is KAGVTQTPRYLIKTRGQQVTLSCSPISGHRSVSWYQQTPGQGLQFLFEYFSETQRNKGNFPGRFSGRQFSNSRSEMNVSTLELGDSALYLCASNPTGGTNEQYFGPGTRLTVT.

The chain carries TRBV6-6 and TRBJ2-1, with 8 bases identical to TRBD1. Per the germline V gene, CDR1 is MNHNY and CDR2 is SVGAGI (reference sequence). V gave up 5 bases and J gave up 12 bases; unmatched junction bases: 9. This CDR3 is built from 13 residues. CDR3: CASSTDRERGQFF. CDR3 DNA sequence: TGTGCCAGCAGTACGGACAGGGAGAGGGGGCAGTTCTTC.

This chain connects TRBV5-8 to TRBJ2-7, with TRBD1 identical over 7 bases. Germline V gene data show CDR1 as SGHTS and CDR2 as YDEGEE. V lost 2 bases and J lost 2; bases outside the gene matches: 10. The CDR3 covers 16 residues. CDR3 sequence reads: CASSFRQGSRPYEQYF. The CDR3 nucleotides are TGTGCCAGCAGCTTTCGACAGGGAAGCCGGCCCTACGAGCAGTACTTC.

This clone was seen more than once but under ten times. The chain uses TRBV27 and TRBJ2-1; possible D gene TRBD1, 5 bases. This CDR3 comprises 16 residues. From germline, CDR1 is MNHEY and CDR2 SMNVEV (reference sequence). Between the trimmed V and J ends, which lost 5 bases and 7 bases, there was a span of 21 bases. This chain's CDR3 is CASSLQGYQNRNEQFF. CDR3 DNA: TGTGCCAGCAGTCTCCAGGGTTACCAAAACAGGAATGAGCAGTTCTTC.

V and J are TRBV7-2 and TRBJ2-7, with 9 bases fitting TRBD2. The germline CDR1 and CDR2 sequences are SGHTA and FQGNSA. This CDR3 has 14 amino acids. V gave up 4 bases and J gave up 3 bases; unmatched junction bases: 4. Here the CDR3 reads CASSYVAGVYEQYF. As DNA, the CDR3 is TGTGCCAGCAGCTACGTAGCGGGAGTCTACGAGCAGTACTTC.

The CDR3 sequence: CASSLKSGAVPYNEQFF. CDR3 nucleotide sequence: TGTGCCAGCAGCTTAAAATCGGGAGCAGTTCCCTACAATGAGCAGTTCTTC. The rearrangement links TRBV7-3 to TRBJ2-1; tentative D call: TRBD2 (6 bases). Trimming pared 1 base from V and 2 bases from J, leaving 15 bases between. This CDR3 is built from 17 residues. CDR1 SGHTA and CDR2 FQGTGA come from the germline V gene.